This TCR beta chain was found in a study of human T cells and chemical hapten exposure. Points from the study as a whole: PT1 expanded TCR counts correlated positively with patch test score.

Specified time point: patch test 1, 2 weeks after DPC sensitization. Treatment indicated: therapeutic diphenylcyclopropenone sensitization with weekly scalp DPC. This clonotype was counted between two and nine times. Its antigen is currently unknown. The library tagged individual cDNA molecules with unique molecular identifiers. From the RACE reads, TCRdb called clonotypes with MiXCR, one entry per CDR3 protein. Here the sample spans about 99,000 distinct CDR3 sequences, under 15% being singletons. In germline, CDR1 is KGHSH, CDR2 LQKENI. V was pared by 5 bases and J by 0 bases, with 11 bases between. The CDR3 extends over 15 amino acids.

The J gene is TRBJ1-5, the V gene TRBV18; D is possibly TRBD1 (6 bases). The TCR was taken from a woman aged 40 to 50 with alopecia areata. Some clones in this sample may be carry-over from other donors' samples. The specimen comprised whole blood, sampled in connection with sensitization to the hapten diphenylcyclopropenone (DPC). CDR3 sequence reads: CASSARGDSNQPQHF. CDR3 bases: TGTGCCAGCTCAGCCAGGGGCGATAGCAATCAGCCCCAGCATTTT. Supplemented by reference TRBV18 and TRBJ1-5, the full variable domain reads NAGVMQNPRHLVRRRGQEARLRCSPMKGHSHVYWYRQLPEEGLKFMVYLQKENIIDESGMPKERFSAEFPKEGPSILRIQQVVRGDSAAYFCASSARGDSNQPQHFGDGTRLSIL.